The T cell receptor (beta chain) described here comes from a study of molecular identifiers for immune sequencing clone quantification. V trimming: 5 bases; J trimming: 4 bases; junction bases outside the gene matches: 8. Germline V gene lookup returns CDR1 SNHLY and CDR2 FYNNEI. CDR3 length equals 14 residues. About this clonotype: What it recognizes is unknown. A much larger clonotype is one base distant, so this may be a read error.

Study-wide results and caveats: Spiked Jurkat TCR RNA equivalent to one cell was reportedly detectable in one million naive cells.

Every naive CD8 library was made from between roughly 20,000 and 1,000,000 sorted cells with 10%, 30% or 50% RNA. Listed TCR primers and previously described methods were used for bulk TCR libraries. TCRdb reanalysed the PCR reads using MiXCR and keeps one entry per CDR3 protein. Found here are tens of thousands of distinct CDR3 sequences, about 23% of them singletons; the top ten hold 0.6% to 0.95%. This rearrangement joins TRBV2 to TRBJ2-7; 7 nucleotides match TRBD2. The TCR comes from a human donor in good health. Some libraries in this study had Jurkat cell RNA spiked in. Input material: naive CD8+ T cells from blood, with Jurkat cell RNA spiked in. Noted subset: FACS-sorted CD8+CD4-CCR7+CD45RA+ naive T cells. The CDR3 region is CASSPTSRGYEQYF. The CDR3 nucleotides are TGTGCCAGCAGTCCTACCTCGCGGGGGTACGAGCAGTACTTC.